Below, 9 T cell receptor beta chains from the same sample are listed, as sequenced in a study of shared clonotypes between healthy human individuals. Clones were read by immunoSEQ multiplex PCR, and TCRdb kept only the in-frame ones, dropping some. The sample consists of about 470,000 clones, around 79% of them appearing once. Sequencing was performed on PBMCs. The receptors originated from a woman aged 40 to 50 in good health. Some clones in this sample may be carry-over from other donors' samples.

This chain joins TRBV11-2 and TRBJ2-2; the D is unclear. Per the germline V gene, CDR1 is SGHAT and CDR2 is FQNNGV. This CDR3 comprises 15 residues. V was trimmed by 3 bases and J by 0 bases, leaving 8 bases between them. CDR3 loop: CASSLGMANTGELFF. In DNA form, the CDR3 reads TGTGCCAGCAGCTTGGGCATGGCGAACACCGGGGAGCTGTTTTTT.

This chain uses TRBV2 with TRBJ2-1, with 9 bases identical to TRBD2. V shed 6 bases and J 4 bases; nucleotides not matched to a gene: 7. Germline loops: CDR1 SNHLY, CDR2 FYNNEI. This CDR3 spans 15 amino acids. CDR3 nucleotide sequence: TGTGCCAGCAGCGCCGAGACTAGCGGATACAATGAGCAGTTCTTC. It specifies CASSAETSGYNEQFF.

For this clone: At one end the junction does not follow the germline gene, possibly because of a read error. This chain connects TRBV29-1 to TRBJ2-5; D is ambiguous. The CDR3 has 9 residues. Per germline, CDR1 SQVTM and CDR2 ANQGSEA. In nucleotides, the CDR3 is TGCAGCGCTGAAAGAGGCCAGTACTTC. Protein product: CSAERGQYF.

The CDR3 sequence is CASSPQQGLAGVGNEQFF. The CDR3 DNA follows: TGTGCCAGCTCACCCCAGCAGGGGTTAGCGGGAGTGGGGAATGAGCAGTTCTTC. The chain has TRBV18 and TRBJ2-1; 9 bases agree with TRBD2. In germline, CDR1 is KGHSH, CDR2 LQKENI. This CDR3 contains 18 residues. The V gene end was trimmed by 3 bases and the J gene end by 7 bases; junction bases not matched to a gene: 16.

V gene TRBV29-1 combines with J gene TRBJ2-5; 9 nucleotides align to TRBD2. Germline V CDR1 and CDR2: SQVTM, ANQGSEA. This CDR3 comprises 14 residues. The trim removed 4 bases at V and 4 bases at J, leaving 7 bases unmatched. The CDR3 protein is CSVAAGAGGETQYF. CDR3 nucleotide sequence: TGCAGCGTTGCTGCGGGAGCGGGAGGAGAGACCCAGTACTTC. Full variable domain (remainder filled in from reference TRBV29-1 and TRBJ2-5): SAVISQKPSRDICQRGTSLTIQCQVDSQVTMMFWYRQQPGQSLTLIATANQGSEATYESGFVIDKFPISRPNLTFSTLTVSNMSPEDSSIYLCSVAAGAGGETQYFGPGTRLLVL.

Details on this clone: A single base separates this from a much larger clone, so it may be a read error. The same CDR3 is also encoded by other DNA sequences in this sample. This chain connects TRBV10-3 to TRBJ2-7; D is unclear. The CDR3 loop spans 12 amino acids. Germline assignment: CDR1 ENHRY and CDR2 SYGVKD. V lost 0 bases and J 4 bases, leaving 4 bases between the germline ends. CDR3 amino acids: CAISESGYEQYF. The CDR3 bases are TGTGCCATCAGTGAGTCAGGGTACGAGCAGTACTTC.

The chain employs TRBV7-2 and TRBJ2-2; D not certain. V was cut by 2 bases and J by 2 bases, with 12 bases left in between. CDR1 and CDR2 from the germline V gene are SGHTA and FQGNSA. The CDR3 contains 16 residues. Here the CDR3 DNA reads TGTGCCAGCAGCTTATCGGCCGGTACAAACACCGGGGAGCTGTTTTTT. As protein: CASSLSAGTNTGELFF.

The rearrangement uses TRBV28 and TRBJ2-1, with 10 bases matching TRBD1. The ends lost 5 bases at V and 3 bases at J; junction bases unmatched: 4. Germline lookup yields CDR1 MDHEN and CDR2 SYDVKM. This CDR3 spans 15 amino acids. CDR3 residues: CASSVDRGNYNEQFF. As DNA, the CDR3 is TGTGCCAGCAGTGTGGACAGGGGGAACTACAATGAGCAGTTCTTC.

The chain has TRBV7-2 and TRBJ1-3; D is uncertain. CDR3 length: 15 amino acids. The ends were cut back, 5 bases at V and 3 bases at J, with 14 bases in the middle. Germline-derived CDR1 and CDR2 are SGHTA and FQGNSA. CDR3 in DNA: TGTGCCAGCAGCCGGGAGGGTTTGGGTGGAAACACCATATATTTT. Protein: CASSREGLGGNTIYF.